This T cell receptor (beta chain) was identified during a study of blood T cell repertoires in COVID-19. Whole-study context: In each case, the material was cDNA or gDNA derived from T cells, B-cell-depleted T cells, or PBMCs.

As handled by the study authors: Estimation of nucleated cell counts relied on the amplification of reference gene primers. The table came from immunoSEQ multiplex PCR; TCRdb's copy has only in-frame clones and leaves some out. Clonal size and the V and J genes are those of that table, whereas D and trimming came from the DNA. The sample includes approximately 200,000 clones, around nine tenths of them seen just once. Sequenced: peripheral blood. This TCR was sampled from a man aged 55 to 70 who had recovered from COVID-19.

The CDR3 DNA is TGTGCCAGCAGCTTAGCGCGGGCTAGCGGCTACGAGCAGTACTTC. Translating gives CASSLARASGYEQYF. J is TRBJ2-7 and V is TRBV7-8; 7 nucleotides agree with TRBD2. In germline, CDR1 is SGHVS, CDR2 FQNEAQ. The junction had 5 bases not matched to a gene; V was cut back by 0 bases and J by 3 bases. CDR3 length: 15 residues.